This entry concerns a single TCR beta chain. Its target is not known. V dropped 5 bases and J dropped 6 bases, with 13 bases sitting between them. This CDR3 spans 13 amino acids. Germline values: CDR1 SGHTA, CDR2 FQGNSA. The data were taken from a study of cytomegalovirus exposure and HLA in healthy donors. Study in general: There were some 410 genotyped donors. Of these, roughly 80% fell in the genetic ancestry cluster associated with self-reported Caucasian donors.

The PCR had 60 Vbeta and 13 Jbeta primers. Clones were sequenced by immunoSEQ multiplex PCR, and TCRdb holds only the in-frame ones, with some missing. Here the sample spans about 140,000 clones, about 80% being singletons. Study-wide results and limits: Among the CMV-associated chains, three were confirmed in vitro as specific for CMV antigens. As was reported, the classifier diagnosed cytomegalovirus status with high specificity and sensitivity. Over 15,000 TCR beta sequences were associated with HLA alleles at 0.05 false discovery rate in a later analysis.

This sequence was found in a male donor in good health and CMV-seronegative. The rearrangement links TRBV7-2 to TRBJ1-2; D not certain. Sequenced sample: PBMCs. The CDR3: CASSRHGMDGYTF. CDR3 nucleotide sequence: TGTGCCAGCAGCCGACACGGGATGGATGGCTACACCTTC. Full variable domain (missing parts from reference TRBV7-2 and TRBJ1-2): GAGVSQSPSNKVTEKGKDVELRCDPISGHTALYWYRQSLGQGLEFLIYFQGNSAPDKSGLPSDRFSAERTGGSVSTLTIQRTQQEDSAVYLCASSRHGMDGYTFGSGTRLTVV.